This is a list of T cell receptor beta chains from one sample in a study of persistence of HIV-infected CD4 T cells. Their antigens remain unidentified. Here immunoSEQ multiplex PCR was the method, and the copy in TCRdb shows in-frame clones only, minus some. The sample shows about 46,000 clones, 70% to 90% of them seen only once. Sequenced material: CD4+ T cells sorted from PBMCs after approximately 20-hour stimulation, taken from a patient who received antiretroviral therapy. Receptors were obtained from an adult woman with HIV who was CMV-seropositive. The CDR3 runs from the conserved cysteine through the conserved F or W. D genes are given only for firm matches. Some rows mark clone size as missing; the rest say once, few, many or name a class of expanded clone.

d_call	clone_size	j_call	v_call	cdr3_nt	cdr3_aa
-	-	TRBJ1-3	TRBV9	TGTGCCAGCAGCGGAGAGTTTGGAAACACCATATATTTT	CASSGEFGNTIYF
TRBD1	-	TRBJ2-5	TRBV7-8	TGTGCCAGCAGCCGAGGACAGGGGGCAGAGACCCAGTACTTC	CASSRGQGAETQYF
-	-	TRBJ2-7	TRBV5-5	TGTGCCAGCAGCTTACAGGGTTCAACCTACGAGCAGTACTTC	CASSLQGSTYEQYF
TRBD2	-	TRBJ2-3	TRBV7-3	TGTGCCAGCAGCCAACGCACTAGCGGGAGCACAGATACGCAGTATTTT	CASSQRTSGSTDTQYF
-	-	TRBJ1-5	TRBV28	TGTGCCAGCAGTAATGGGGCGGGAATTAATCAGCCCCAGCATTTT	CASSNGAGINQPQHF
TRBD2	-	TRBJ2-3	TRBV6-4	TGTGCCAGCAGCCAAGATGCGGGGGGTACAGATACGCAGTATTTT	CASSQDAGGTDTQYF
-	-	TRBJ1-2	TRBV30	TGTGCCTGGGGGATGTTCACCGGCAGGGGAGGGTATGGCTACACCTTC	CAWGMFTGRGGYGYTF
-	-	TRBJ1-2	TRBV18	TGTGCCAGCTCACCATCAGGGTATAGTGGCTACACCTTC	CASSPSGYSGYTF
TRBD1	-	TRBJ2-5	TRBV19	TGTGCCAGTAGTGCAGGGGGCCTTGGGCAAGAGACCCAGTACTTC	CASSAGGLGQETQYF
-	-	TRBJ2-5	TRBV20-1	TGTTCCGGACCCTTGGGGGAGACCCAGTACTTC	CSGPLGETQYF
-	-	TRBJ1-1	TRBV29-1	TGCAGCCCCCTTAAGGTCATCGGCACTGAAGCTTTCTTT	CSPLKVIGTEAFF
-	-	TRBJ2-2	TRBV19	TGTGCCAGTAAACGGGTCGAGACGAACACCGGGGAGCTGTTTTTT	CASKRVETNTGELFF
-	-	TRBJ1-6	TRBV7-9	TGTGCCAGCAGCTTGAAACAAGGGAATTCACCCCTCCACTTT	CASSLKQGNSPLHF
-	-	TRBJ1-1	TRBV7-8	TGTGCCAGCAGCTTAGCCGGGACAAAGAACACTGAAGCTTTCTTT	CASSLAGTKNTEAFF
-	-	TRBJ2-7	TRBV21-1	TGTGCCAGCAGCAACCCCGTTGGACAGGGGCCCTACGAGCAGTACTTC	CASSNPVGQGPYEQYF
TRBD1	once	TRBJ2-1	TRBV7-9	TGTGCCAGCCCCTTGGGACAGGCTGATAATGAGCAGTTCTTC	CASPLGQADNEQFF
TRBD2	-	TRBJ2-1	TRBV15	TGTGCCACCAGCAGAGTGACTAGCGGACTATCCTACAATGAGCAGTTCTTC	CATSRVTSGLSYNEQFF
-	-	TRBJ2-7	TRBV28	TGTGCCGCGGCTATGAGGGGTCCCTACGAGCAGTACTTC	CAAAMRGPYEQYF
TRBD2	-	TRBJ2-7	TRBV5-6	TGTGCCAGCAGCTCGACAACGGGACTAGCGGGGATATACGGGCAGTACTTC	CASSSTTGLAGIYGQYF
-	once	TRBJ1-1	TRBV28	TGTGCCAGCAGTTTAAGAGGGCCGGGGACTGAAGCTTTCTTT	CASSLRGPGTEAFF
-	once	TRBJ1-1	TRBV12-5	TGTGCTAGTGGTTTGGGAAGGAACACTGAAGCTTTCTTT	CASGLGRNTEAFF
TRBD1	-	TRBJ2-3	TRBV28	TGTGCCAGCAGTGTTTTAACAGGGGGCGCAGATACGCAGTATTTT	CASSVLTGGADTQYF
TRBD2	-	TRBJ2-3	TRBV13	TGTGCCAGCAGCTTAGGCCCGGGACTAGGGTTCACAGATACGCAGTATTTT	CASSLGPGLGFTDTQYF
-	-	TRBJ1-3	TRBV3-1/TRBV3-2	TGTGCCAGCAGCCCAAATCCCCGCGCGTGGGACCCCTCTGGAAACACCATATATTTT	CASSPNPRAWDPSGNTIYF
TRBD1	-	TRBJ1-1	TRBV18	TGTGCCAGCTCACCAGGGGGACAGGTGAACACTGAAGCTTTCTTT	CASSPGGQVNTEAFF
-	-	TRBJ2-2	TRBV30	TGTGCCTGGAGTGGTGGGGGATATTTGTCCGGGGAGCTGTTTTTT	CAWSGGGYLSGELFF
-	-	TRBJ1-2	TRBV10-1	TGCGCCAGCAGTCTGGACAGTCGCTATGGCTACACCTTC	CASSLDSRYGYTF
TRBD1	-	TRBJ1-1	TRBV2	TGTGCCAGCAGTCCGTCCGGGACAGGGGGCTTGGCTTTCTTT	CASSPSGTGGLAFF
-	-	TRBJ2-5	TRBV5-6	TGTGCCAGCTCGGTTGGCAACCAAGAGACCCAGTACTTC	CASSVGNQETQYF
-	-	TRBJ2-7	TRBV4-2	TGTGCCAGCAGCCAATCAAGTGGGGGGGCCCCCTACGAGCAGTACTTC	CASSQSSGGAPYEQYF
TRBD1	-	TRBJ2-7	TRBV24-1	TGTGCCACCAGTGATACCACCGGGACAGGGGGCTACGAGCAGTACTTC	CATSDTTGTGGYEQYF
-	once	TRBJ1-1	TRBV7-8	TGTGCCAGCAGCTTGGACATGAACACTGAAGCTTTCTTT	CASSLDMNTEAFF
-	-	TRBJ2-1	TRBV7-8	TGTGCCAGCAGCTTGGCACTAACGACCACCTACAATGAGCAGTTCTTC	CASSLALTTTYNEQFF
-	-	TRBJ1-6	TRBV2	TGTGCCAGCAGTGAAGATGGGGGTAGTCGGTCACCCCTCCACTTT	CASSEDGGSRSPLHF
-	-	TRBJ2-3	TRBV11-1	TGTGCCAGCACCTTCGCCACAGATACGCAGTATTTT	CASTFATDTQYF
-	-	TRBJ1-1	TRBV15	TGTGCCACCAGCAGAGGGGGATCTCCCACTGAAGCTTTCTTT	CATSRGGSPTEAFF
-	-	TRBJ1-2	TRBV7-2	TGTGCCAGCAGCTTAGATCGGCAGGGGAAGTATGGCTACACCTTC	CASSLDRQGKYGYTF
-	-	TRBJ1-1	TRBV28	TGTGCCAGCAGTTTAGGAGGTATTTTGACTGAAGCTTTCTTT	CASSLGGILTEAFF
-	-	TRBJ1-4	TRBV15	TGTGCCACCAGCAGAGATTTTTCGGGGGGCAGTGAAAAACTGTTTTTT	CATSRDFSGGSEKLFF
TRBD2	-	TRBJ2-5	TRBV3-1/TRBV3-2	TGTGCCAGCAGCCCGGGACTAGCGGGGGGCCAGGAGACCCAGTACTTC	CASSPGLAGGQETQYF
-	-	TRBJ2-7	TRBV15	TGTGCCACCGGCACCACATCCGGGACCGGAAGACAGTACTTC	CATGTTSGTGRQYF
TRBD2	-	TRBJ2-1	TRBV7-6	TGTGCCAGCAGCTTAGTGCGGGCGGGGGGGTACCGGGATGAGCAGTTCTTC	CASSLVRAGGYRDEQFF
-	-	TRBJ1-5	TRBV2	TGTGCCAGCAGTGAAGGGGACATTAGCAATCAGCCCCAGCATTTT	CASSEGDISNQPQHF
TRBD1	-	TRBJ2-7	TRBV28	TGTGCCAGCAGTTTGGAACAGGGGATCAGGGACGAGCAGTACTTC	CASSLEQGIRDEQYF
TRBD2	-	TRBJ2-2	TRBV7-8	TGTGCCAGCAGCCTCAGGACCCTTGGCGGGGGTCGAACCGGGGAGCTGTTTTTT	CASSLRTLGGGRTGELFF
-	-	TRBJ1-1	TRBV11-3	TGTGCCAGCGGGAGGAGGGGATTGCACACTGAAGCTTTCTTT	CASGRRGLHTEAFF
TRBD1	-	TRBJ2-1	TRBV2	TGTGCCAGCAGCACGCGACAGGGTCCCGCAAATGAGCAGTTCTTC	CASSTRQGPANEQFF